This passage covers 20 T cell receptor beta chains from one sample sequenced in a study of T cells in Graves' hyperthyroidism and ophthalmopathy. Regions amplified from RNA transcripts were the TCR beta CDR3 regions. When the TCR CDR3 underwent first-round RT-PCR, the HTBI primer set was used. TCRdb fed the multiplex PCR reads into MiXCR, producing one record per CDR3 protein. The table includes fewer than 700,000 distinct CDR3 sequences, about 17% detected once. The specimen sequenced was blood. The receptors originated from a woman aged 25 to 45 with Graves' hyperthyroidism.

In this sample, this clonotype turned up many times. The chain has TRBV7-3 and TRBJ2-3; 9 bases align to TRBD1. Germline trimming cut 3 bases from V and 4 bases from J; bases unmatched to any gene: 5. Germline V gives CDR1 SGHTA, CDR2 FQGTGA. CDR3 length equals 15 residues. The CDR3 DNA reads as TGTGCCAGCAGCTTTTTACAGGGGGCCGCAGATACGCAGTATTTT. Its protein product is CASSFLQGAADTQYF.

The CDR3 reads CASSFGLAGGELFF. As DNA, the CDR3 is TGTGCCAGCAGCTTCGGACTAGCGGGAGGGGAGCTGTTTTTT. The chain couples TRBV5-6 to TRBJ2-2; 12 bases match TRBD2. The length of the CDR3 is 14 residues. J gave up 8 bases and V 2 bases, and 1 base lay outside the gene matches. The germline V gene has CDR1 SGHDT and CDR2 YYEEEE.

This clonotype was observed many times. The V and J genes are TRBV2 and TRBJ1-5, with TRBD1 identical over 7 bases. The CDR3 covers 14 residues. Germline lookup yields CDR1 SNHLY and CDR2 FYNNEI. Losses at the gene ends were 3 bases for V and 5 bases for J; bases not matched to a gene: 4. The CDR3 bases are TGTGCCAGCAGTGAGTTCAGGGGGGATCAGCCCCAGCATTTT. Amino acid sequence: CASSEFRGDQPQHF.

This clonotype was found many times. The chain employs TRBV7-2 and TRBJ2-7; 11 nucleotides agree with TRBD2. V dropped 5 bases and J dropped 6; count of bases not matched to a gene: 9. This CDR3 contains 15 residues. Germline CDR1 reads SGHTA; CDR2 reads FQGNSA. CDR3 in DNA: TGTGCCAGCAGCCCAAGACTAGCGGGAACACCCGAGCAGTACTTC. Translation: CASSPRLAGTPEQYF.

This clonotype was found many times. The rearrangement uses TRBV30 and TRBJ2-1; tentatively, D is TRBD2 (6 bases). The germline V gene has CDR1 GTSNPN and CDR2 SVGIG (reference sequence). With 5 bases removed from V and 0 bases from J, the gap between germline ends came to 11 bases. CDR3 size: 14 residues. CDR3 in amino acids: CAWGVGSSYNEQFF. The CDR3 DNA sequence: TGTGCCTGGGGGGTCGGGAGCTCCTACAATGAGCAGTTCTTC.

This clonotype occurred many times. CDR3 nucleotide sequence: TGTGCCATCTCCAAGACTAGCGGAACTTCAGAGCAGTACTTC. It encodes CAISKTSGTSEQYF. The genes are TRBV10-3 and TRBJ2-7; 9 bases align to TRBD2. Looked up from germline, CDR1 is ENHRY and CDR2 is SYGVKD. V shed 8 bases and J 7 bases; nucleotides not matched to a gene: 12. The CDR3 loop spans 14 amino acids.

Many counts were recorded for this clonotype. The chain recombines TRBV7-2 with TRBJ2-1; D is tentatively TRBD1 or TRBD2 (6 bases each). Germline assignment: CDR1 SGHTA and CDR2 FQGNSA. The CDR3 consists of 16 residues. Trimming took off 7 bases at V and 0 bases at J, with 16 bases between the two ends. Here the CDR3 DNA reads TGTGCCAGCACCTCCTGGAGGGGGAGCTCCTACAATGAGCAGTTCTTC. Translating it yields CASTSWRGSSYNEQFF.

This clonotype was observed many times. CDR3 loop: CASSEARLSTDTQYF. The CDR3 nucleotides are TGTGCCAGCAGTGAAGCACGGCTTAGCACAGATACGCAGTATTTT. The chain couples TRBV2 to TRBJ2-3; D gene unclear. Trimming took off 0 bases at V and 0 bases at J, with 7 bases between the two ends. There are 15 residues in the CDR3. Germline V CDR1 and CDR2: SNHLY, FYNNEI.

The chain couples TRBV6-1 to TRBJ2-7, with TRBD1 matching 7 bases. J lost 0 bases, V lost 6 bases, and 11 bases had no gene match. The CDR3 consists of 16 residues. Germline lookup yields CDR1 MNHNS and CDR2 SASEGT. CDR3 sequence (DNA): TGTGCCAGCAGAAGACGCAGGGGGACGAGCTCCTACGAGCAGTACTTC. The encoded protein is CASRRRRGTSSYEQYF.

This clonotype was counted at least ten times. For the CDR3, the DNA is TGTGCCTGGAGTGTGGTGTGGGGCTTGGGCTACACCTTC. Translating it yields CAWSVVWGLGYTF. The chain employs TRBV30 and TRBJ1-2; D is perhaps TRBD1 (5 bases). Germline lookup yields CDR1 GTSNPN and CDR2 SVGIG (reference sequence). CDR3 size: 13 residues. Trimming removed 0 bases at V and 8 bases at J, with 13 bases between.

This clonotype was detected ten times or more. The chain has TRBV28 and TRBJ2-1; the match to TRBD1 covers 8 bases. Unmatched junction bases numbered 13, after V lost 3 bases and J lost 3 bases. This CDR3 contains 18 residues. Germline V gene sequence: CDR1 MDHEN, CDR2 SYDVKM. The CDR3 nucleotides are TGTGCCAGCAGTTTCCCTACTGACAGGGGTTCGTTCTACAATGAGCAGTTCTTC. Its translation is CASSFPTDRGSFYNEQFF. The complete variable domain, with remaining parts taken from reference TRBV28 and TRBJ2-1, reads DVKVTQSSRYLVKRTGEKVFLECVQDMDHENMFWYRQDPGLGLRLIYFSYDVKMKEKGDIPEGYSVSREKKERFSLILESASTNQTSMYLCASSFPTDRGSFYNEQFFGPGTRLTVL.

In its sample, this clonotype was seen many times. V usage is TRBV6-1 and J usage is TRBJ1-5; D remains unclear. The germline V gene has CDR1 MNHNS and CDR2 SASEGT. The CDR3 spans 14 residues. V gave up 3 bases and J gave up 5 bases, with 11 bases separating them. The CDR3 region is CASSEESGDQPQHF. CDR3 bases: TGTGCCAGCAGTGAGGAGTCAGGAGATCAGCCCCAGCATTTT.

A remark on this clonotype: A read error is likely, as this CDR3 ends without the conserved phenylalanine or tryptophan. For the CDR3, the DNA is TGTGCCAGCAGTGAGGGGGATTACAATGAGCAGTTCCTC. Translated: CASSEGDYNEQFL. The rearrangement links TRBV6-1 to TRBJ2-1; either TRBD1 or TRBD2 may fit D (5 bases each). V lost 3 bases, J lost 4 bases, and 7 bases lay in between. CDR1 and CDR2 (germline): MNHNS, SASEGT. CDR3 size: 13 residues.

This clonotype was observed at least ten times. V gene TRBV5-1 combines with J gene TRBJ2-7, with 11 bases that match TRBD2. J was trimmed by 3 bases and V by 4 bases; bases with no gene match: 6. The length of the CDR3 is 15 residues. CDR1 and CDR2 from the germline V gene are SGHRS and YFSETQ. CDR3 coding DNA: TGCGCCAGCAGCATCGGGACTAGCGGAGACTACGAGCAGTACTTC. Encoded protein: CASSIGTSGDYEQYF.

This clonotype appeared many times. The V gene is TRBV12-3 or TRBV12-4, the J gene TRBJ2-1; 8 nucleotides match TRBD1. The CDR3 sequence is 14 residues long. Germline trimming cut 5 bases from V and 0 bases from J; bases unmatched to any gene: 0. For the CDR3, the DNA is TGTGCCAGCAGTGGGACAGGCTCCTACAATGAGCAGTTCTTC. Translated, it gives CASSGTGSYNEQFF.

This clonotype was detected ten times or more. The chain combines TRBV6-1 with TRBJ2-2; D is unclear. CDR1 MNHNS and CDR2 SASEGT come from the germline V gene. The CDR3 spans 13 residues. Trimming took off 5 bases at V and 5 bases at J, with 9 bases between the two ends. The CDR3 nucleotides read TGTGCCAGCAGTCCCTCCGATACCGGGGAGCTGTTTTTT. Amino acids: CASSPSDTGELFF.

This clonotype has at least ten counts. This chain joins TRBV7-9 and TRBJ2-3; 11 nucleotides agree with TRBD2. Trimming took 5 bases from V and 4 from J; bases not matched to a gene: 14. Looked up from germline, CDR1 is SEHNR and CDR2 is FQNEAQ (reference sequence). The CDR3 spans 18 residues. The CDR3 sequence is CASSPAPLAGGRPDTQYF. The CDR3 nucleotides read TGTGCCAGCAGCCCGGCCCCTCTAGCGGGAGGAAGGCCAGATACGCAGTATTTT. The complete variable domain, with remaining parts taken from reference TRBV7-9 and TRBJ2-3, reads DTGVSQNPRHKITKRGQNVTFRCDPISEHNRLYWYRQTLGQGPEFLTYFQNEAQLEKSRLLSDRFSAERPKGSFSTLEIQRTEQGDSAMYLCASSPAPLAGGRPDTQYFGPGTRLTVL.

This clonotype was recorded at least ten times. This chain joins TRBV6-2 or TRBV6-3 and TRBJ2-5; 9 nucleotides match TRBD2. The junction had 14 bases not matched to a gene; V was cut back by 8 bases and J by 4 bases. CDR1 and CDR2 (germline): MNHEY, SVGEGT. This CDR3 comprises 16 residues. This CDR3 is CASLGLAFFNRETQYF. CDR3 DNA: TGTGCCAGCCTGGGACTAGCCTTCTTCAATCGAGAGACCCAGTACTTC.

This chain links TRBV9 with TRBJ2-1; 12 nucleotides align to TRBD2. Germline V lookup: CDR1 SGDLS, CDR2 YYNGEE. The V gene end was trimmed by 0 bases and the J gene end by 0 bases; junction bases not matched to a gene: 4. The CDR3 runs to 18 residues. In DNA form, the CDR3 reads TGTGCCAGCAGCGTAGGACTAGCGGGGGTAAGCTCCTACAATGAGCAGTTCTTC. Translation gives CASSVGLAGVSSYNEQFF.

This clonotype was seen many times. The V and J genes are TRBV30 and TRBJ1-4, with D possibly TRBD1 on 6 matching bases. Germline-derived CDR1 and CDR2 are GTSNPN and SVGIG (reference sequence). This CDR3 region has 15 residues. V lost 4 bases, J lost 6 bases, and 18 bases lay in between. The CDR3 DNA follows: TGTGCCTGGAAGAGGGGGGGCCAGGGAGATGAAAAACTGTTTTTT. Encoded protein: CAWKRGGQGDEKLFF.